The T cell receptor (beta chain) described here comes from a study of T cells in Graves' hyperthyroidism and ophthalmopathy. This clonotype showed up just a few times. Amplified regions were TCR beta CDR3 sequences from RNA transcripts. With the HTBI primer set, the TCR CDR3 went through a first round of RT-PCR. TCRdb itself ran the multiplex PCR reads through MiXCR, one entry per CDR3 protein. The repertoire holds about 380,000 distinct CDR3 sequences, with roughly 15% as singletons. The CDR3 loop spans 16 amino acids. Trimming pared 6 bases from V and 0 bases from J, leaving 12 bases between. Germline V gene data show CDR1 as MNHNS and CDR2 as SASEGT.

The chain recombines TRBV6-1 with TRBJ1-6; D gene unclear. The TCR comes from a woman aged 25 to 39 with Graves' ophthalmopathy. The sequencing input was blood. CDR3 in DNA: TGTGCCAGCAGAAACGTGGCTAGCTCCTATAATTCACCCCTCCACTTT. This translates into CASRNVASSYNSPLHF.